This T cell receptor (beta chain) was captured by sequencing in a study of blood T cell repertoires in COVID-19. In the study overall: Spain, Italy and the United States supplied samples that represented acute and convalescent COVID-19. PBMCs, B-cell-depleted T cells, or T cells provided the cDNA or gDNA that made up the material.

In the authors' workflow: Amplification of reference gene primers was used by the study to estimate nucleated cell counts. Measured with immunoSEQ multiplex PCR; TCRdb has only the in-frame clones, and not every one. V and J calls and clone size are those listed in that table; D and trimming were worked out from the DNA. The repertoire holds 140,000 to 150,000 clones, with 80% to 90% as singletons. This CDR3 comprises 16 residues. With 5 bases removed from V and 8 bases from J, the gap between germline ends came to 20 bases. From germline, CDR1 is SGDLS and CDR2 YYNGEE. The V call is TRBV9, the J call TRBJ1-6, with D uncertain. This sequence was found in a human donor with acute or convalescent COVID-19. The donor label of this sample is uncertain. The sequencing sample was made of peripheral blood. The CDR3 is CASSFGLAGGDSPLHF. The CDR3 nucleotides read TGTGCCAGCAGTTTTGGACTAGCTGGAGGTGATTCACCCCTCCACTTT.